These 6 T cell receptor beta chains originate from one sample sequenced in a study of T cell responses to AZD1222 COVID-19 vaccine. Clones were read by immunoSEQ multiplex PCR, and TCRdb kept only the in-frame ones, dropping some. The table has approximately 67,000 clones, roughly four fifths seen once; the top ten hold under 8%. Sequencing used peripheral blood, obtained 28 days after the second AZD1222 dose. All receptors come from an adult who received the AZD1222 COVID-19 vaccine.

The genes are TRBV5-1 and TRBJ1-2, with TRBD1 matching over 7 bases. CDR3 length equals 18 residues. Looked up from germline, CDR1 is SGHRS and CDR2 is YFSETQ. V shed 3 bases, J shed 0 bases, and the junction held 14 bases outside the gene matches. The CDR3 DNA is TGCGCCAGCAGCTCGCCCCTGACAGGGCCCGTCACTAACTATGGCTACACCTTC. It translates to CASSSPLTGPVTNYGYTF.

The V gene is TRBV7-2, the J gene TRBJ2-1, with D unclear. V gave up 2 bases and J gave up 2 bases, with 7 bases separating them. The CDR3 extends over 14 amino acids. Germline V lookup: CDR1 SGHTA, CDR2 FQGNSA. CDR3: CASSLLPAYNEQFF. As DNA, the CDR3 is TGTGCCAGCAGCTTATTACCGGCCTACAATGAGCAGTTCTTC.

This chain joins TRBV3-1 (or the pseudogene TRBV3-2) and TRBJ2-1; either TRBD1 or TRBD2 may fit D (5 bases each). V lost 0 bases and J lost 0, with 27 bases in between. CDR3 length: 22 residues. Germline CDR1 LGHDT, CDR2 YNNKEL (reference sequence). CDR3 residues: CASSQDPVLEGRYQSSYNEQFF. CDR3 bases: TGTGCCAGCAGCCAAGATCCAGTCTTAGAGGGACGTTACCAAAGCTCCTACAATGAGCAGTTCTTC.

The chain couples TRBV7-9 to TRBJ1-5; TRBD1 agrees at 11 bases. Unmatched junction bases numbered 2, after V lost 3 bases and J lost 1 base. Germline V lookup: CDR1 SEHNR, CDR2 FQNEAQ (reference sequence). The CDR3 spans 16 residues. This chain's CDR3 is CASSLDRGLSNQPQHF. Written as DNA, the CDR3 is TGTGCCAGCAGCTTGGACAGGGGGCTAAGCAATCAGCCCCAGCATTTT. Supplemented by reference TRBV7-9 and TRBJ1-5, the full variable domain reads DTGVSQNPRHKITKRGQNVTFRCDPISEHNRLYWYRQTLGQGPEFLTYFQNEAQLEKSRLLSDRFSAERPKGSFSTLEIQRTEQGDSAMYLCASSLDRGLSNQPQHFGDGTRLSIL.

This clone was counted a few times. This sequence joins TRBV18 and TRBJ1-4; the D is unclear. The ends were cut back, 6 bases at V and 5 bases at J, with 13 bases in the middle. The CDR3 totals 14 residues. Germline values: CDR1 KGHSH, CDR2 LQKENI. This CDR3 is CASSVDIQNEKLFF. CDR3 DNA: TGTGCCAGCTCGGTTGACATTCAGAATGAAAAACTGTTTTTT.

The chain recombines TRBV29-1 with TRBJ2-2; weak D call: TRBD1 (6 bases). Germline V gene sequence: CDR1 SQVTM, CDR2 ANQGSEA. The CDR3 loop spans 13 amino acids. The CDR3 is CICLARGGGELFF. The CDR3 bases are TGCATCTGTTTGGCCAGGGGTGGCGGGGAGCTGTTTTTT.